The text below deals with one T cell receptor beta chain. CDR1 is ENHRY, CDR2 SYGVKD, per germline. Trimming shortened V by 0 bases and J by 2 bases, and 8 bases separated the two germline ends. The CDR3 totals 15 residues. The data belong to a study of control samples from healthy donors and cancer patients. Only in-frame clones appear in the TCRdb table, and some are missing; sequencing was by immunoSEQ multiplex PCR. The sample holds some 30,000 clones, 90% to 95% seen once. Sequenced sample: PBMCs. The source of this sequence is a man aged 50-60 years with lung cancer. The V call is TRBV10-3, the J call TRBJ1-5, with no clear D. CDR3 sequence reads: CAISESRWGNQPQHF. The CDR3 DNA reads as TGTGCCATCAGTGAGTCAAGGTGGGGCAATCAGCCCCAGCATTTT.